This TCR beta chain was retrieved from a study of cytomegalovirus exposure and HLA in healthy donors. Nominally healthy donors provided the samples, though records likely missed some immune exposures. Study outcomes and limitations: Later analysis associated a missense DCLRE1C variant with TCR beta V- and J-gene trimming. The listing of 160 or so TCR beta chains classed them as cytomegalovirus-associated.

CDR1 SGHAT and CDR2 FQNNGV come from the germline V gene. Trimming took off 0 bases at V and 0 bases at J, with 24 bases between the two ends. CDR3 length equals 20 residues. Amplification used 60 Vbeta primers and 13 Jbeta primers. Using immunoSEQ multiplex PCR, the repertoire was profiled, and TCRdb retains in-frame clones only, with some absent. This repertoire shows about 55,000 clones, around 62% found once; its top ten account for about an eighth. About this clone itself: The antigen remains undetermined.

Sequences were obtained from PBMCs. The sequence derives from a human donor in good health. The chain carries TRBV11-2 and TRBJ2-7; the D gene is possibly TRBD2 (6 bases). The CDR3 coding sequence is TGTGCCAGCAGCTTAGAAGGGTCTAGCGTCTTGGGTAGGGGCTCCTACGAGCAGTACTTC. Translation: CASSLEGSSVLGRGSYEQYF. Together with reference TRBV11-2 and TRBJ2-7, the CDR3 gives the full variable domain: EAGVAQSPRYKIIEKRQSVAFWCNPISGHATLYWYQQILGQGPKLLIQFQNNGVVDDSQLPKDRFSAERLKGVDSTLKIQPAKLEDSAVYLCASSLEGSSVLGRGSYEQYFGPGTRLTVT.